The present TCR beta chain was sequenced within a study of T cell clones after liver transplantation. Study summary: Graft-donor-reactive sequences were compared with third-party-reactive TCRbeta sequences from pre-transplant mixed lymphocyte reactions.

Here immunoSEQ multiplex PCR was the method, and the copy in TCRdb shows in-frame clones only, minus some. The table records about 20,000 clones, 80% to 90% of them present only once. The specimen comprised CD8+ T cells from blood, sampled 45 to 46 months after liver transplant. This clonotype was sampled from a human patient who received a liver transplant. Some T cells here may be from the graft donor.

The CDR3 sequence is CASSLRLAGDNEQFF. In DNA form, the CDR3 reads TGTGCCAGCAGCTTACGACTAGCGGGAGACAATGAGCAGTTCTTC. The chain is built from TRBV9 and TRBJ2-1; 12 bases match TRBD2. The V gene's germline CDR1 is SGDLS and CDR2 YYNGEE. This CDR3 has 15 residues. The ends lost 4 bases at V and 5 bases at J; junction bases unmatched: 4. Full variable domain (rest looked up from reference TRBV9 and TRBJ2-1): DSGVTQTPKHLITATGQRVTLRCSPRSGDLSVYWYQQSLDQGLQFLIQYYNGEERAKGNILERFSAQQFPDLHSELNLSSLELGDSALYFCASSLRLAGDNEQFFGPGTRLTVL.